These T cell receptor beta chains were read from a single sample in a study of cytomegalovirus exposure and HLA in healthy donors. Method: immunoSEQ multiplex PCR; TCRdb's copy keeps in-frame clones and lacks some. The sample shows approximately 100,000 clones, approximately 66% of them seen only once. The material sequenced was PBMCs. The receptor source for this set is a man aged 40-50 years in good health and CMV-seropositive. Both conserved end residues are part of each CDR3. D genes are given only for firm matches. The size of a clone is reported for some rows only, either as once, few or many, or as a class for expanded clones.

clone_size: few
j_call: TRBJ2-3
v_call: TRBV7-9
d_call: TRBD2
cdr3_aa: CASSWRNLAGITDTQYF
cdr3_nt: TGTGCCAGCAGCTGGAGGAACCTAGCGGGGATCACAGATACGCAGTATTTT

clone_size: .
j_call: TRBJ2-3
v_call: TRBV10-1
d_call: TRBD1
cdr3_aa: CASRQQGRGKRGTDTQYF
cdr3_nt: TGCGCCAGCAGGCAACAGGGGAGAGGTAAGAGAGGGACAGATACGCAGTATTTT

clone_size: .
j_call: TRBJ1-1
v_call: TRBV4-1
d_call: .
cdr3_aa: CASSPSQSGGTEAFF
cdr3_nt: TGCGCCAGCAGCCCAAGTCAATCGGGGGGCACTGAAGCTTTCTTT

clone_size: .
j_call: TRBJ1-1
v_call: TRBV5-4
d_call: TRBD1
cdr3_aa: CASSPDREATEAFF
cdr3_nt: TGTGCCAGCAGCCCAGACAGGGAGGCGACTGAAGCTTTCTTT

clone_size: .
j_call: TRBJ2-3
v_call: TRBV5-1
d_call: TRBD2
cdr3_aa: CASSSGLAGGWVTDTQYF
cdr3_nt: TGCGCCAGCAGCTCCGGACTAGCGGGAGGGTGGGTCACAGATACGCAGTATTTT

clone_size: .
j_call: TRBJ2-7
v_call: TRBV6-1
d_call: .
cdr3_aa: CASSEVMQGYEQYF
cdr3_nt: TGTGCCAGCAGTGAAGTTATGCAGGGCTACGAGCAGTACTTC

clone_size: .
j_call: TRBJ2-3
v_call: TRBV2
d_call: .
cdr3_aa: CASKERPSTDTQYF
cdr3_nt: TGTGCCAGCAAGGAGCGTCCTAGCACAGATACGCAGTATTTT

clone_size: .
j_call: TRBJ2-7
v_call: TRBV9
d_call: .
cdr3_aa: CASSPSYEQYF
cdr3_nt: TGTGCCAGCAGCCCTTCGTACGAGCAGTACTTC

clone_size: few
j_call: TRBJ2-7
v_call: TRBV7-9
d_call: TRBD1
cdr3_aa: CASSSGQGMHYEQYF
cdr3_nt: TGTGCCAGCAGCTCCGGACAGGGAATGCATTACGAGCAGTACTTC

clone_size: .
j_call: TRBJ2-7
v_call: TRBV28
d_call: TRBD1
cdr3_aa: CASSVDRGLDEQYF
cdr3_nt: TGTGCCAGCAGTGTTGACAGGGGGCTGGACGAGCAGTACTTC

clone_size: .
j_call: TRBJ1-2
v_call: TRBV7-9
d_call: TRBD1
cdr3_aa: CASSLLDRGLYGYTF
cdr3_nt: TGTGCCAGCAGCTTACTGGACAGGGGGCTCTATGGCTACACCTTC

clone_size: .
j_call: TRBJ2-7
v_call: TRBV7-3
d_call: TRBD2
cdr3_aa: CASSSSGGRGYEQYF
cdr3_nt: TGTGCCAGCAGCTCCTCGGGCGGGAGGGGGTACGAGCAGTACTTC

clone_size: few
j_call: TRBJ2-1
v_call: TRBV19
d_call: TRBD2
cdr3_aa: CASSPRTSGTLNEQFF
cdr3_nt: TGTGCCAGTAGTCCCCGGACTAGCGGGACCCTCAATGAGCAGTTCTTC

clone_size: .
j_call: TRBJ1-3
v_call: TRBV5-6
d_call: .
cdr3_aa: CASSPGMEDTIYF
cdr3_nt: TGTGCCAGCAGCCCGGGGATGGAAGACACCATATATTTT

clone_size: .
j_call: TRBJ1-2
v_call: TRBV4-1
d_call: .
cdr3_aa: CASSQGQILYGYTF
cdr3_nt: TGCGCCAGCAGCCAAGGACAGATCTTATATGGCTACACCTTC